This T cell receptor (beta chain) was observed in a study of T cell responses to AZD1222 COVID-19 vaccine. General study points: With two AZD1222 doses given, Spike-specific TCR breadth and depth both rose. Clonal diversity was possibly underestimated, and the donors were mostly white British, with more females.

V was clipped by 7 bases and J by 2 bases, with 10 bases between them. The CDR3 consists of 12 residues. In germline, CDR1 is SQVTM, CDR2 ANQGSEA. Assay: immunoSEQ multiplex PCR; the TCRdb copy retains only in-frame clones and omits some. The sample yields 100,000 to 150,000 clones, approximately 85% seen once. In regard to this clone: Its antigen is not identified.

This rearrangement joins TRBV29-1 to TRBJ2-3; D possibly corresponds to TRBD1 (6 bases). The material sequenced was peripheral blood, taken 28 days after the second AZD1222 dose. The clonotype originates from an adult who received the AZD1222 COVID-19 vaccine. The CDR3 is CSAEGDTDTQYF. Written as DNA, the CDR3 is TGCAGCGCCGAGGGGGACACAGATACGCAGTATTTT.